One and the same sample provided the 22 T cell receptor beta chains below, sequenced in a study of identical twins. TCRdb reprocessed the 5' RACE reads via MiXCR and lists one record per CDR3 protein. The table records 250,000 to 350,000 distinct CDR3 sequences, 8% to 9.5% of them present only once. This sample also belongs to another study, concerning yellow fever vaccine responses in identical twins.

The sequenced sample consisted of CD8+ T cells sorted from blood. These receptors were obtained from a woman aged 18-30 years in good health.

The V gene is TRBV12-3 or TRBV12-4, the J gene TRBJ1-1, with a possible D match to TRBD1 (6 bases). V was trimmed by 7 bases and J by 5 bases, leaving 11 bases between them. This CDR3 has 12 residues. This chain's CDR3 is CASTRGGTEAFF. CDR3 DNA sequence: TGTGCCAGCACCCGAGGGGGGACTGAAGCTTTCTTT.

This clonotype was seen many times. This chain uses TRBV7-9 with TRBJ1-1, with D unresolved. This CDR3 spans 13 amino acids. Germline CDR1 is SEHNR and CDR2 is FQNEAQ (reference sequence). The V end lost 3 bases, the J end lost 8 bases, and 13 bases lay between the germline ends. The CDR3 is CASSFPPMQEAFF. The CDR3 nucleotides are TGTGCCAGCAGCTTTCCCCCGATGCAAGAAGCTTTCTTT.

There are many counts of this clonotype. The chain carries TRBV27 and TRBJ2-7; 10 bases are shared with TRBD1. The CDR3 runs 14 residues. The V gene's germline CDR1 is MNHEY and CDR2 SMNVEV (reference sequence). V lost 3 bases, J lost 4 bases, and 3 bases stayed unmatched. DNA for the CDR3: TGTGCCAGCAGTTTGACAGGGGGCAAGTACGAGCAGTACTTC. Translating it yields CASSLTGGKYEQYF.

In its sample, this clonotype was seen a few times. CDR3: CSATGGGNYGYTF. The CDR3 bases are TGCAGTGCTACAGGCGGAGGAAACTATGGCTACACCTTC. The chain links TRBV20-1 to TRBJ1-2, with unresolved D. Germline V gene lookup returns CDR1 DFQATT and CDR2 SNEGSKA (reference sequence). The length of the CDR3 is 13 residues. The V end lost 4 bases, the J end lost 2 bases, and 11 bases lay between the germline ends.

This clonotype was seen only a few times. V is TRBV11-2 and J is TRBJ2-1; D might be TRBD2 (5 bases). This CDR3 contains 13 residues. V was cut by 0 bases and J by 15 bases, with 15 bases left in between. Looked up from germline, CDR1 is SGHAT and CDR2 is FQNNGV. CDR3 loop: CASSLDFPGKGFF. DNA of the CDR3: TGTGCCAGCAGCTTAGATTTCCCGGGAAAGGGGTTCTTC.

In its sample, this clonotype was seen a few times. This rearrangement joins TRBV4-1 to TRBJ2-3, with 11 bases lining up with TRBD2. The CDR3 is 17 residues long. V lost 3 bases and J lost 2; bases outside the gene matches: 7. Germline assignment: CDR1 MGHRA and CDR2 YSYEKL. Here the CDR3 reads CASSQDALAGVTDTQYF. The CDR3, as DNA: TGCGCCAGCAGCCAGGACGCACTAGCGGGAGTCACAGATACGCAGTATTTT.

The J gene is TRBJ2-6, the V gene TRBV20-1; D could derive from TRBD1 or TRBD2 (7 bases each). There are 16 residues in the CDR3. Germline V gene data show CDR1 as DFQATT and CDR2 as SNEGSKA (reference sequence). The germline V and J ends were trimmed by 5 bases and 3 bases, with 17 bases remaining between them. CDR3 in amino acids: CSAPRTRGGGANVLTF. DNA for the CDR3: TGCAGTGCTCCTAGGACCAGGGGGGGTGGGGCCAACGTCCTGACTTTC.

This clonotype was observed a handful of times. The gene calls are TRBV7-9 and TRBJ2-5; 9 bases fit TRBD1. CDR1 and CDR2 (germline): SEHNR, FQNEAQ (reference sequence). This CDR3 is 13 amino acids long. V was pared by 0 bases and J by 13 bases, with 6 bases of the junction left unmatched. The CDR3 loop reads CASSLADRGARYF. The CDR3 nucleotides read TGTGCCAGCAGCTTAGCGGACAGGGGTGCACGGTACTTC. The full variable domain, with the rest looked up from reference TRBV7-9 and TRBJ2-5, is DTGVSQNPRHKITKRGQNVTFRCDPISEHNRLYWYRQTLGQGPEFLTYFQNEAQLEKSRLLSDRFSAERPKGSFSTLEIQRTEQGDSAMYLCASSLADRGARYFGPGTRLLVL.

CDR3: CASSPVWGITEAFF. The DNA for the CDR3 is TGTGCCAGCAGTCCCGTTTGGGGTATAACTGAAGCTTTCTTT. This chain uses TRBV28 with TRBJ1-1; D not certain. Per the germline V gene, CDR1 is MDHEN and CDR2 is SYDVKM. The CDR3 spans 14 residues. Between the trimmed V and J ends, which lost 5 bases and 5 bases, there was a span of 15 bases.

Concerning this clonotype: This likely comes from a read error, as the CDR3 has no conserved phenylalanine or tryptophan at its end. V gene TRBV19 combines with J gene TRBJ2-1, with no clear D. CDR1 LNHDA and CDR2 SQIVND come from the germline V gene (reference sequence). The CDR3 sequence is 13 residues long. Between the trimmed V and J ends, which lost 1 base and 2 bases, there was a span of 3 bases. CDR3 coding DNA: TGTGCCAGTAGTATAGGTCCCTACAATGAGCAGTTCATC. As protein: CASSIGPYNEQFI.

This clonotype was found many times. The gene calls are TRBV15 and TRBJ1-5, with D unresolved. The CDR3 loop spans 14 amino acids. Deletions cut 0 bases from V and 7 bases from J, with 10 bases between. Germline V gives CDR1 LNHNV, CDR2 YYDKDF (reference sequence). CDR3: CATSRDAGSQPQHF. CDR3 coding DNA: TGTGCCACCAGCAGAGATGCGGGGTCACAGCCCCAGCATTTT.

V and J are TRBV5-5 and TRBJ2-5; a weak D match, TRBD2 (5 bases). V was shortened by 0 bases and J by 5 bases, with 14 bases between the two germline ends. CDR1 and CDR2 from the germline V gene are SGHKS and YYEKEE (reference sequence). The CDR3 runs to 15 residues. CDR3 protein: CASSLEAGWAETQYF. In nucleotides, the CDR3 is TGTGCCAGCAGCTTGGAGGCGGGCTGGGCGGAGACCCAGTACTTC.

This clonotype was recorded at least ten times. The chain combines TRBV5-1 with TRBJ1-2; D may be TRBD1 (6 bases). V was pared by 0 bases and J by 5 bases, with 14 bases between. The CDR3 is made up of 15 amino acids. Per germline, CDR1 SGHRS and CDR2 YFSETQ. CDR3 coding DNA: TGCGCCAGCAGCTTGGAGGTCGGAGGGGGTTATGGCTACACCTTC. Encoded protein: CASSLEVGGGYGYTF.

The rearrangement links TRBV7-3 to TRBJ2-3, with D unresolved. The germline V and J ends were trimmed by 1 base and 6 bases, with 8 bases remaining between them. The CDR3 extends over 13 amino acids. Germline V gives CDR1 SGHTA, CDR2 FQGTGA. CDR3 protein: CASSLSAADTQYF. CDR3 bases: TGTGCCAGCAGCTTAAGTGCTGCTGATACGCAGTATTTT.

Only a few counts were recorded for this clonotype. CDR3 bases: TGCGCCAGCAGCCAAGACCCCCTAGCGGGAGGTCCATATGACAATGAGCAGTTCTTC. Its protein is CASSQDPLAGGPYDNEQFF. The chain uses TRBV4-3 and TRBJ2-1, with 11 positions matching TRBD2. The CDR3 is 19 residues long. Per the germline V gene, CDR1 is LGHNA and CDR2 is YSLEER. Trimming removed 0 bases from V and 5 bases from J; junction bases left unmatched: 12.

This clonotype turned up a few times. CDR3 in amino acids: CASSLVRADTQYF. In nucleotides, the CDR3 is TGTGCCAGCAGCTTAGTTCGGGCAGATACGCAGTATTTT. V usage is TRBV7-8 and J usage is TRBJ2-3, with D hard to call. This CDR3 has 13 residues. The germline V gene encodes CDR1 SGHVS and CDR2 FQNEAQ. The V and J ends lost 1 base and 4 bases respectively, with 6 bases between them.

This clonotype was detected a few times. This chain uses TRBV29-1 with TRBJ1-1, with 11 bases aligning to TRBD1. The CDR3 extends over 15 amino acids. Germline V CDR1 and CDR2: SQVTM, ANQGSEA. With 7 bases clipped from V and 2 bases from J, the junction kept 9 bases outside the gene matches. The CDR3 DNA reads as TGCAGCGCGGGACAGGGGGGGGTCGAAAACACTGAAGCTTTCTTT. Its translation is CSAGQGGVENTEAFF.

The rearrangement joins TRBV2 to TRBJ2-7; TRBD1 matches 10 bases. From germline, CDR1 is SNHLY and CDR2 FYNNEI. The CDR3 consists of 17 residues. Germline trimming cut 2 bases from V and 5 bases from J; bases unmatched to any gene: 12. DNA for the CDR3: TGTGCCAGCAGTGAATTCGGATCCCGGGACAGGGGCGACGAGCAGTACTTC. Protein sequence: CASSEFGSRDRGDEQYF.

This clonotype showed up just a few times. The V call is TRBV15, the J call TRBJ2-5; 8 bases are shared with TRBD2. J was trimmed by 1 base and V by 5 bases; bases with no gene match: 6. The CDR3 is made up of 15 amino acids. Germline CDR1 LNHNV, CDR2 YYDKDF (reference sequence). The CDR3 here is CATSGRLALQETQYF. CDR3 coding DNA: TGTGCCACCAGCGGCAGACTAGCGCTCCAAGAGACCCAGTACTTC.

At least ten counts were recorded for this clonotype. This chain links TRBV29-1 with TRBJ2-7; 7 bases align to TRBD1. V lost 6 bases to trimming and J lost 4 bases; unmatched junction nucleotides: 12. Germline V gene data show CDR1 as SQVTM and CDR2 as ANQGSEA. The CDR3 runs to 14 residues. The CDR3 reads CSVVLSGTAYEQYF. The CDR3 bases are TGCAGCGTAGTTCTTTCCGGGACAGCTTACGAGCAGTACTTC.

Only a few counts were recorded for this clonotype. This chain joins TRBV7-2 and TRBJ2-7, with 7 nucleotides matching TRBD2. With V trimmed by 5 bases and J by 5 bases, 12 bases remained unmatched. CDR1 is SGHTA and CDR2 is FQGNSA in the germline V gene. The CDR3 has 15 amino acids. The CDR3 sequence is CASSKTSLAPNEQYF. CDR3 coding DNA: TGTGCCAGCAGCAAGACTAGCCTGGCCCCCAACGAGCAGTACTTC.

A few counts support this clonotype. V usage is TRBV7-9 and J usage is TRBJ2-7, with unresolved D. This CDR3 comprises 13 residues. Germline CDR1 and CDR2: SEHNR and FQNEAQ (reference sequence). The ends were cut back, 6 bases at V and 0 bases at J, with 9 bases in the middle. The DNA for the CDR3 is TGTGCCAGCAGTAACGAGTACTCCTACGAGCAGTACTTC. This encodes CASSNEYSYEQYF.